A single sample gave rise to the 6 T cell receptor beta chains below, sequenced in a study of blood T cell repertoires in COVID-19. Produced via immunoSEQ multiplex PCR; TCRdb's table is partial and in-frame only. The repertoire has around 230,000 clones, about 86% of them found once; the top ten carry 3.3%. What was sequenced was PBMCs or T cells enriched from blood (not recorded which). The receptors stem from a woman aged 40-49 years with acute COVID-19.

V is TRBV11-3 and J is TRBJ2-7, with 11 nucleotides matching TRBD1. Germline V lookup: CDR1 SGHNT, CDR2 YENEEA. Trimming removed 0 bases from V and 4 bases from J; junction bases left unmatched: 5. The CDR3 covers 16 residues. As DNA, the CDR3 is TGTGCCAGCAGCTTAGAGGCGGGACAGGGGGGGTACGAGCAGTACTTC. This codes for CASSLEAGQGGYEQYF.

This clone is a singleton in its sample. CDR3 protein: CARSFHKHDRVGTPGHQETQYF. CDR3 nucleotides: TGTGCCAGAAGCTTCCATAAACACGACAGGGTAGGTACCCCAGGCCACCAAGAGACCCAGTACTTC. The J gene is TRBJ2-5, the V gene TRBV7-5; whether TRBD1, the table's D call, matches the DNA was not checked. TRBV7-5 is a recognized pseudogene. CDR3 length: 22 residues.

This chain joins TRBV5-1 and TRBJ2-3; no clear D. Germline V gives CDR1 SGHRS, CDR2 YFSETQ. There are 18 residues in the CDR3. Trimming left V 4 bases short and J 4 bases short, with 25 bases between. DNA of the CDR3: TGCGCCAGCAGCCCATCTCCAAGTGTGTCACAGTTTCCAGATACGCAGTATTTT. Encoded protein: CASSPSPSVSQFPDTQYF.

V is TRBV7-9 and J is TRBJ2-1, with TRBD2 identical over 7 bases. CDR3 length equals 15 residues. V dropped 5 bases and J dropped 3; count of bases not matched to a gene: 7. The germline V gene has CDR1 SEHNR and CDR2 FQNEAQ (reference sequence). The DNA for the CDR3 is TGTGCCAGCAGCCCCCCGGCTAGCGGCTACAATGAGCAGTTCTTC. Protein: CASSPPASGYNEQFF.

The chain joins TRBV6-6 to TRBJ2-5, with 8 bases fitting TRBD2. Looked up from germline, CDR1 is MNHNY and CDR2 is SVGAGI (reference sequence). There are 14 residues in the CDR3. The V and J ends lost 6 bases and 2 bases, in that order; junction bases with no gene match: 5. The CDR3: CASRSSGWQETQYF. Written as DNA, the CDR3 is TGTGCCAGCAGATCTAGCGGGTGGCAAGAGACCCAGTACTTC.

The rearrangement joins TRBV7-8 to TRBJ1-3, with D uncertain. CDR1 and CDR2 from the germline V gene are SGHVS and FQNEAQ. V was trimmed by 2 bases and J by 3 bases, leaving 17 bases between them. The CDR3 length is 17 residues. CDR3 sequence (DNA): TGTGCCAGCAGCTTATTGGTCCCTGGTTCGGGTGGAAACACCATATATTTT. It is translated as CASSLLVPGSGGNTIYF.